The subject of this entry is one TCR beta chain. The data are from a study of blood T cell repertoires in COVID-19. From germline, CDR1 is KGHDR and CDR2 SFDVKD. The CDR3 is 17 residues long. The V segment lost 9 bases and the J segment 4 bases; nucleotides outside the gene matches: 15. Sequenced by immunoSEQ multiplex PCR; TCRdb stores in-frame clones only, minus some. The sample includes roughly 250,000 clones, 84% of them seen just once. Sequenced material: peripheral blood. This TCR was sampled from an older person with COVID-19, enrolled during active disease. The chain combines TRBV24-1 with TRBJ2-5; TRBD2 aligns across 11 bases. The CDR3: CATGRSIAGGPRETQYF. Written as DNA, the CDR3 is TGTGCCACCGGAAGATCGATAGCGGGAGGGCCTCGAGAGACCCAGTACTTC.